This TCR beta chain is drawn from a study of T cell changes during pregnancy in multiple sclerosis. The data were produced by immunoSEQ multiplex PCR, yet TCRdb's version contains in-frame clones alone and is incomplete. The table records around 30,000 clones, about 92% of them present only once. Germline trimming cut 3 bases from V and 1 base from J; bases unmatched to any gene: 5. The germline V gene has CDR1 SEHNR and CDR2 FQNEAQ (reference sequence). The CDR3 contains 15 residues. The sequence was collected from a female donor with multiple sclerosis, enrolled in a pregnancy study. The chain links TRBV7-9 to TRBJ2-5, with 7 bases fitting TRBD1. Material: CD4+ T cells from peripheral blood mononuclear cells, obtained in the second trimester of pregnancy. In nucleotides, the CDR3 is TGTGCCAGCAGCTTCCCCGCAGGGGGCCAAGAGACCCAGTACTTC. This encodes CASSFPAGGQETQYF.